What follows is one T cell receptor (beta chain) and its context. The data derive from a study of blood T cell repertoires in COVID-19. Whole-study context: From the United States, Italy and Spain came samples of acute and convalescent COVID-19. PBMCs, B-cell-depleted T cells, or T cells provided the cDNA or gDNA that made up the material.

In the original processing: Amplifying reference gene primers gave estimates of nucleated cell counts. Some clones are missing from TCRdb's copy, which holds only in-frame ones; the method was immunoSEQ multiplex PCR. V and J calls and clone size come straight from that table; D and trimming were deduced from the DNA. Of some 50,000 clones listed, just over 90% are singletons. J was trimmed by 7 bases and V by 3 bases; bases with no gene match: 5. This CDR3 region has 14 residues. Looked up from germline, CDR1 is MRHNA and CDR2 is SNTAGT. The sample comprised peripheral blood. The chain combines TRBV6-4 with TRBJ2-1, with 8 bases identical to TRBD2. The receptor was isolated from a man in his forties with acute or convalescent COVID-19. CDR3 protein: CASSESGSWNEQFF. CDR3 nucleotides: TGTGCCAGCAGTGAAAGCGGGAGTTGGAATGAGCAGTTCTTC.